Each of the 20 T cell receptor beta chains below was sequenced from the same sample in a study of blood T cells in healthy people across ages. Primers used in a second PCR of about 7 to 12 cycles were a sample-barcoded 5' primer and a J-beta primer mix. TCRdb independently ran MiXCR on the 5' RACE reads; one entry per CDR3 protein. The sample has 980,000 or so distinct CDR3 sequences; about 48% are singletons. Sequencing was performed on blood. These receptor sequences come from a young man in good health.

This clonotype was recorded at least ten times. The J gene is TRBJ2-1, the V gene TRBV29-1, with 10 nucleotides matching TRBD2. Germline V CDR1 and CDR2: SQVTM, ANQGSEA. V lost 4 bases to trimming and J lost 5 bases; unmatched junction nucleotides: 2. This CDR3 comprises 13 residues. CDR3 loop: CSVVLAGNNEQFF. DNA of the CDR3: TGCAGCGTTGTACTAGCGGGGAACAATGAGCAGTTCTTC.

To note about this clonotype: Germline is not matched at one junction end, which may reflect a read error. The J gene is TRBJ2-3, the V gene TRBV9; maybe TRBD2 (7 bases). The V gene's germline CDR1 is SGDLS and CDR2 YYNGEE. This CDR3 spans 15 amino acids. The DNA for the CDR3 is TGTGCCGGCAGCGCACGGGGGGCGAGCACAGATACGCAGTATTTT. Its translation is CAGSARGASTDTQYF.

A note on this clonotype: A junction end diverges from the germline sequence, so it may reflect a read error. This sequence joins TRBV7-9 and TRBJ1-2; a weak D match, TRBD1 (6 bases). Germline-derived CDR1 and CDR2 are SEHNR and FQNEAQ (reference sequence). This CDR3 is built from 15 residues. The CDR3 DNA reads TGTTCCAGCAGCTTAGTAGCAGGGGAGAGCTATGGCTACACCTTC. Protein: CSSSLVAGESYGYTF.

This clonotype was seen ten or more times. The chain has TRBV4-2 and TRBJ1-2; D possibly corresponds to TRBD1 (5 bases). The CDR3 is 14 amino acids. V was pared by 10 bases and J by 4 bases, with 19 bases between. CDR1 is LGHNA and CDR2 is YNFKEQ in the germline V gene. CDR3 bases: TGTGCCACCACCCCCGGGGGGAGTGGCTATGGCTACACCTTC. Translating it yields CATTPGGSGYGYTF.

About this clonotype itself: Germline and junction disagree at one end, which may indicate a read error. This rearrangement joins TRBV27 to TRBJ1-4, with 7 bases fitting TRBD1. The CDR3 has 15 residues. Germline V gene data show CDR1 as MNHEY and CDR2 as SMNVEV (reference sequence). Here the CDR3 DNA reads TGTGCCAGCAGTTCGACAGGGTGGTCTAATGAAAGACTGTTTTTT. As protein: CASSSTGWSNERLFF.

This sequence joins TRBV7-3 and TRBJ2-3, with 12 bases lining up with TRBD2. The CDR3 length is 16 residues. V shed 2 bases and J 4 bases; nucleotides not matched to a gene: 4. The V gene's germline CDR1 is SGHTA and CDR2 FQGTGA. In DNA, the CDR3 is TGTGCCAGCAGCTTACTAGCGGGGGGGTCCGCAGATACGCAGTATTTT. Protein: CASSLLAGGSADTQYF.

The chain has TRBV2 and TRBJ1-1; 10 bases are shared with TRBD1. The V and J ends lost 6 bases and 5 bases, in that order; junction bases with no gene match: 0. The germline CDR1 and CDR2 sequences are SNHLY and FYNNEI. This CDR3 is built from 12 residues. The CDR3 protein is CASRGQGTEAFF. CDR3 DNA: TGTGCCAGCAGGGGACAGGGGACTGAAGCTTTCTTT.

This clonotype was recorded a few times. This chain connects TRBV4-1 to TRBJ2-4, with TRBD2 identical over 11 bases. The junction had 8 bases not matched to a gene; V was cut back by 4 bases and J by 6 bases. Germline values: CDR1 MGHRA, CDR2 YSYEKL. CDR3 length: 16 amino acids. The CDR3 coding sequence is TGCGCCAGCAGCCCCAATAGCGGGGGGGCTTTAAACATTCAGTACTTC. It encodes CASSPNSGGALNIQYF.

V gene TRBV7-2 combines with J gene TRBJ2-3; possible D gene TRBD2, 6 bases. Germline-derived CDR1 and CDR2 are SGHTA and FQGNSA. V lost 6 bases and J 1 base, leaving 14 bases between the germline ends. The CDR3 is 15 amino acids. In DNA form, the CDR3 reads TGTGCCAGCAGAAAGCGGGCGGCAGGCACAGATACGCAGTATTTT. Amino acids: CASRKRAAGTDTQYF.

This chain joins TRBV11-2 and TRBJ2-1, with 10 bases fitting TRBD1. This CDR3 has 16 residues. V lost 0 bases and J lost 8; bases outside the gene matches: 7. The germline V gene encodes CDR1 SGHAT and CDR2 FQNNGV. This chain's CDR3 is CASSLDRDRGWYEQFF. The CDR3 nucleotides read TGTGCCAGCAGCTTAGACCGGGACAGGGGTTGGTATGAGCAGTTCTTC.

The rearrangement links TRBV29-1 to TRBJ2-3; D ambiguous. The germline CDR1 and CDR2 sequences are SQVTM and ANQGSEA. The CDR3 has 14 amino acids. Trimming removed 2 bases at V and 6 bases at J, with 15 bases between. CDR3: CSVETSGVPDTQYF. The CDR3 nucleotides read TGCAGCGTTGAAACCTCGGGCGTACCGGATACGCAGTATTTT.

Of note for this clonotype: A much larger clone sits a single nucleotide away, making a read error possible. The CDR3 loop reads CASSLGAPDKQYF. CDR3 coding DNA: TGTGCCAGCAGCTTGGGGGCCCCCGACAAGCAGTACTTC. The V and J genes are TRBV13 and TRBJ2-7; D may be TRBD1 (6 bases). The V end lost 3 bases, the J end lost 8 bases, and 14 bases lay between the germline ends. The germline CDR1 and CDR2 sequences are PRHDT and FYEKMQ (reference sequence). This CDR3 region has 13 residues.

The chain combines TRBV12-3 or TRBV12-4 with TRBJ2-3, with D tentatively TRBD2 (5 bases). The V gene lost 4 bases and the J gene lost 1 base, with 12 bases spanning the gap. CDR3 size: 15 residues. CDR3 DNA: TGTGCCAGCAGTTGCGGGTATACGGGCACAGATACGCAGTATTTT. Residues: CASSCGYTGTDTQYF.

The chain joins TRBV20-1 to TRBJ2-7, with a possible D match to TRBD1 (6 bases). Germline V gives CDR1 DFQATT, CDR2 SNEGSKA (reference sequence). Deletions cut 3 bases from V and 3 bases from J, with 12 bases between. CDR3 length: 13 amino acids. In DNA form, the CDR3 reads TGCAGTGCTAGTGGGGAACAGGGCTACGAGCAGTACTTC. Translation gives CSASGEQGYEQYF.

This clonotype was picked up a small number of times. For the CDR3, the DNA is TGTGCCAGCAGTGAATGGGACAGGGGCGAATATGGCTACACCTTC. It yields the protein CASSEWDRGEYGYTF. The J gene is TRBJ1-2, the V gene TRBV6-1, with 10 bases aligning to TRBD1. This CDR3 is built from 15 residues. Trimming cost V 2 bases and J 5 bases; bases outside gene matches: 5. Per germline, CDR1 MNHNS and CDR2 SASEGT.

This clonotype was seen a handful of times. The gene calls are TRBV10-3 and TRBJ2-7; 11 nucleotides align to TRBD2. Germline trimming cut 6 bases from V and 0 bases from J; bases unmatched to any gene: 4. CDR3 length: 15 amino acids. Germline V lookup: CDR1 ENHRY, CDR2 SYGVKD. The CDR3 region has the DNA TGTGCCATCAGGCCCACTAGCGGGGGCTCCTACGAGCAGTACTTC. Translated, it gives CAIRPTSGGSYEQYF.

V gene TRBV9 combines with J gene TRBJ2-2; 8 nucleotides agree with TRBD1. CDR1 and CDR2 from the germline V gene are SGDLS and YYNGEE. The V gene end was trimmed by 5 bases and the J gene end by 4 bases; junction bases not matched to a gene: 4. The CDR3 loop spans 14 amino acids. For the CDR3, the DNA is TGTGCCAGCAGGTGGGGGACAGGCACCGGGGAGCTGTTTTTT. Translating gives CASRWGTGTGELFF.

This clonotype was counted a few times. V gene TRBV7-3 combines with J gene TRBJ1-2; a possible D gene is TRBD1 (5 bases). There are 15 residues in the CDR3. Between the trimmed V and J ends, which lost 4 bases and 3 bases, there was a span of 15 bases. The germline V gene has CDR1 SGHTA and CDR2 FQGTGA. CDR3 nucleotide sequence: TGTGCCAGCAGCTCCGGGGACGGACCTTACTATGGCTACACCTTC. Translated: CASSSGDGPYYGYTF. Supplemented by reference TRBV7-3 and TRBJ1-2, the full variable domain reads GAGVSQTPSNKVTEKGKYVELRCDPISGHTALYWYRQSLGQGPEFLIYFQGTGAADDSGLPNDRFFAVRPEGSVSTLKIQRTERGDSAVYLCASSSGDGPYYGYTFGSGTRLTVV.

The V and J genes are TRBV24-1 and TRBJ2-1; unclear D gene. The CDR3 consists of 16 residues. Germline V gives CDR1 KGHDR, CDR2 SFDVKD. V was shortened by 1 base and J by 5 bases, with 14 bases between the two germline ends. The CDR3 protein is CATSDFGVEKNNEQFF. The CDR3 DNA is TGTGCCACCAGTGATTTTGGAGTAGAGAAAAACAATGAGCAGTTCTTC.

The chain combines TRBV25-1 with TRBJ1-5; TRBD1 matches at 11 bases. This CDR3 spans 15 amino acids. CDR1 is MGHDK and CDR2 is SYGVNS in the germline V gene. J gave up 10 bases and V 4 bases, and 9 bases lay outside the gene matches. CDR3 in DNA: TGTGCCAGCAGTGTAGGGACAGGGGGAAATAAACCCCAGCATTTT. Its protein product is CASSVGTGGNKPQHF. The whole variable domain, remainder taken from reference TRBV25-1 and TRBJ1-5, is EADIYQTPRYLVIGTGKKITLECSQTMGHDKMYWYQQDPGMELHLIHYSYGVNSTEKGDLSSESTVSRIRTEHFPLTLESARPSHTSQYLCASSVGTGGNKPQHFGDGTRLSIL.